This entry describes one T cell receptor beta chain. The CDR3 is 15 residues long. Germline assignment: CDR1 SGDLS and CDR2 YYNGEE. Trimming pared 4 bases from V and 5 bases from J, leaving 18 bases between. The protocol was immunoSEQ multiplex PCR, while the TCRdb copy is restricted to in-frame clones and leaves out a portion. The sample records 2.3 million or so clones, roughly 93% being singletons. This entry belongs to a study of shared clonotypes between healthy human individuals. V usage is TRBV9 and J usage is TRBJ1-2; unclear D gene. Sequenced input: naive CD4+ T cells from PBMCs. This sample's subset: CD45RA+ positively selected. The TCR originated in a man aged 18-30 years in good health. Some clones in this sample may be carry-over from other donors' samples. The CDR3 DNA reads TGTGCCAGCAGCAGCCGTTCCGGCCCAAGGTATGGCTACACCTTC. The encoded protein is CASSSRSGPRYGYTF.